This TCR beta chain was captured by sequencing in a study of blood T cell repertoires in COVID-19. The CDR3 is made up of 14 amino acids. Trimming removed 6 bases at V and 3 bases at J, with 15 bases between. The germline V gene encodes CDR1 MNHEY and CDR2 SMNVEV (reference sequence). TCRdb keeps only in-frame clones here, not all; method: immunoSEQ multiplex PCR. The sample lists 450,000 or so clones, approximately 92% occurring once. Specimen: peripheral blood. V is TRBV27 and J is TRBJ2-7; no reliable D call. The origin of this receptor is a man between 18 and 29 years old with COVID-19, enrolled during active disease. The chain's CDR3 is CASSFGRNSYEQYF. The CDR3 DNA sequence: TGTGCCAGCAGCTTCGGAAGGAACAGCTACGAGCAGTACTTC.